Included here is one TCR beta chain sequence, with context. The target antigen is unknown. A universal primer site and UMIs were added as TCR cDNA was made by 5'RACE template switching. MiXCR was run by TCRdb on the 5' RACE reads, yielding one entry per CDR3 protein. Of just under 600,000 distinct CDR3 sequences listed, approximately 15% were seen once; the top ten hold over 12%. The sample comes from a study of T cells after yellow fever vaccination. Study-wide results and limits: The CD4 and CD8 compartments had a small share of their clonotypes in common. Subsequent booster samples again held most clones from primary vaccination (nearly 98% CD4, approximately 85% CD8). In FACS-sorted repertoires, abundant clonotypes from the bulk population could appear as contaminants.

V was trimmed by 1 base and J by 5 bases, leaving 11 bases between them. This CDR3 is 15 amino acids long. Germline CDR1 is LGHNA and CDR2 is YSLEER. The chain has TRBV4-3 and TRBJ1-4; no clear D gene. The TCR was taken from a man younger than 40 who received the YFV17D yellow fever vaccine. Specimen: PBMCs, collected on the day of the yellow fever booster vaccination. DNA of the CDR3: TGCGCCAGCAGCCAAGTTCCCAGACCCAATGAAAAACTGTTTTTT. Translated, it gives CASSQVPRPNEKLFF.